This T cell receptor beta chain was captured in a study of blood T cell repertoires in COVID-19. V lost 4 bases and J 4 bases, leaving 11 bases between the germline ends. Germline values: CDR1 SGHRS, CDR2 YFSETQ. The CDR3 extends over 14 amino acids. Clones were sequenced by immunoSEQ multiplex PCR, and TCRdb holds only the in-frame ones, with some missing. The data hold more than 150,000 clones, with 78% observed a single time. Cohort assignment relied on participant-reported clinical history. The material sequenced was PBMCs or T cells enriched from blood (not recorded which). This rearrangement joins TRBV5-1 to TRBJ2-2, with D perhaps matching TRBD1 (5 bases). This TCR was sampled from a woman aged 45-65 years who had recovered from COVID-19. CDR3 nucleotides: TGCGCCAGCAGCGCAGGGATGTCCACCGGGGAGCTGTTTTTT. Translated: CASSAGMSTGELFF.